This T cell receptor (beta chain) stems from a study of cytomegalovirus exposure and HLA in healthy donors (dated by TCRdb to about 2017). Study-wide context: In an earlier analysis of approximately 640 of the donors, about 270 Gb of sequence data and just under 120 million unique TCR beta sequences from 180 million or so T cells were reported. An early release that covered roughly 600 HLA-typed donors contained approximately 300 gigabases of sequencing data and 85 million to 100 million unique TCR sequences. An earlier analysis of roughly 580 of the donors used high-throughput TCR beta sequencing to judge whether each TCR beta V gene segment behaved as functional or pseudogenic. A later analysis re-analyzed previously published TCR beta repertoires from several hundred donors and added high-resolution HLA genotyping to study TCR occurrence patterns. In a later genetic analysis, genome-wide SNP genotypes for about three fifths of the roughly 670 donors were used, and that subset was treated as a discovery cohort. A handful of DR-DQ haplotypes were handled as single units for association and clustering because linkage in the cohort was strong. A separate validation cohort of about 110 different subjects was used in addition to the roughly 670-subject first cohort. The study aimed to test whether cataloging public T cell receptors could reveal signatures of past pathogen exposure. Among over 350 genotyped donors of the cohort, an average of approximately 240,000 unique TCR beta nucleotide sequences were sequenced per donor, around 20% of them non-productive. HLA typing included class I and class II loci at four-digit resolution. Donor age, sex, ethnicity and CMV serostatus were collected together with the repertoire data. The number of donors typed differed by locus, with roughly 620-630 for A, B, C, DRB1 and DQB1, more than 500 for DQA1, 600 to 610 for DPA1, and approximately 470 for DPB1. Rather than drawing on any new phenotypic data, the later analysis identified candidate immune exposures from TCR beta sequences and the way those sequences occurred across donors. All discovery cohort repertoires had been generated on a single sequencing platform. The T cell repertoires of 666 subjects were profiled by immunosequencing and related to cytomegalovirus serostatus. To predict cytomegalovirus infection status, the study brought together high-throughput TCR immunosequencing, statistical association of individual TCRs with disease status, and machine learning. The genetic ancestry cluster associated with self-reported Caucasian donors included 81% of the roughly 400 genotyped donors.

Overall study results and their limits: The classifier was reported to diagnose cytomegalovirus status with high specificity and sensitivity in both the original and validation cohorts. According to a later genetic analysis, donors in an Asian-associated ancestry cluster had fewer N-insertions in productive TCRs than the approximately 610-donor mean. Most CMV-associated TCR beta chains appeared to be HLA-restricted in a later analysis, and the HLA associations seemed to be driven largely by CMV exposure. A later analysis found that HLA-associated TCR beta chains were more clonally expanded and had lower generation probabilities than equally common non-associated chains. In vitro tests confirmed that a few of the cytomegalovirus-associated TCR beta chains recognize cytomegalovirus antigens. For the cohort, immune exposure information was limited to CMV serostatus. A total of 150 or so TCR beta chains were listed by the study as associated with cytomegalovirus. The cohort was sequenced for TCR beta chains only, and without alpha or paired-chain data the features that could be detected were limited. The sequencing pipeline was judged likely to have produced a cluster of highly shared sequence variants as a technical artifact. A further reported finding was that TCR beta sequences accurately predicted the HLA-A and HLA-B alleles for most subjects in the first cohort. Roughly uniform sequencing depth across donors was assumed in presence/absence analyses, although this assumption may not hold. Because HLA typing was unavailable for some donors at each locus, only the typed subset was used in association tests. While some public TCRs were present in many individuals, most TCR sequences turned up only very rarely across donors. The 87-base-pair reads could not distinguish some IMGT-functional V segments, including TRBV6-2 and TRBV6-3, so those segments were excluded. Specific HLA alleles were associated with 18,000 or so TCR beta sequences at a false discovery rate of 0.05 in a later analysis. In a later analysis, several top co-occurrence clusters were reported to appear linked to parvovirus B19, influenza, CMV and Epstein-Barr virus. An earlier analysis of some 560 of the donors showed that most TCR beta V segments appeared in productive rearrangements either about 90% or about 30% of the time, which broadly matched IMGT annotations. Linkage disequilibrium might explain the correlated functional status among segregating V segments, but an unknown experimental factor could not be ruled out. When HLA alleles, especially DR and DQ, strongly co-occurred, TCR associations were difficult to assign to individual alleles. A later analysis found that TCR association rates varied across HLA loci, with DRB1 alleles showing the most associated TCRs and HLA-C alleles the fewest. The authors suggested that the approach could potentially be extended to other disease states and immunological phenotypes. V-gene and J-gene trimming of TCR beta chains was associated with a missense DCLRE1C variant in a later genetic analysis, and the association was replicated in an independent cohort. The earlier analysis of 587 of the donors excluded seventeen rarely observed V segments, including chromosome 9 orphons, because counts were too low.

The method behind the library was the immunoSEQ multiplex PCR assay. For the multiplex PCR, a mixture combining 60 forward primers for TCR Vbeta segments and 13 reverse primers for TCR Jbeta segments was used. The CDR3 region of rearranged TCR beta genes was amplified from genomic DNA with a multiplex PCR assay. The Illumina HiSeq System was used to sequence the amplified TCR beta libraries as 87-base-pair reads. Turning to the authors' computational methods: Across the 500 to 700 repertoires, a later analysis counted tens of millions of unique TCR beta chains, approximately 10 million of which were shared by at least two donors. Raw reads were error-corrected and collapsed into unique sequences by a nearest-neighbor algorithm in which closely related sequences were merged to remove PCR and sequencing errors. CDR3 sequences were aligned to IMGT reference sequences to assign V, D and J gene segments. For a sequence to be retained, at least a six-nucleotide match to both a V gene segment and a J gene segment was required. Rearrangements were called productive when the CDR3 lacked stop codons and stayed in frame with V and J; all others were non-productive. CDR3 was defined by IMGT convention, running from the second conserved V-encoded cysteine to the conserved J-encoded phenylalanine. Sequences without an unambiguous match to a single V gene segment were excluded from the earlier analysis of about 600 of the donors. An earlier analysis of fewer than 750 of the donors called V segments functional above 56.7% productive rearrangements and segregating when the between-donor standard deviation exceeded 5%. A statistical classification framework was built for diagnosing cytomegalovirus status from the catalog of TCR beta chain sequences. V and J gene assignment, in a later analysis, came from comparing TCR nucleotide sequences with IMGT/GENE-DB human TR gene sequences. In a later analysis, CDR3 sequences and most-parsimonious VDJ recombination scenarios were assigned using the TCRdist pipeline. In a later analysis, every TCR beta chain was defined by the combination of its CDR3 amino acid sequence and its V-gene family, and reads without a unique V-gene family were dropped. In a later analysis, a few hundred highly shared, low-generation-probability nucleotide sequences were removed to address suspected cross-contamination and a sequencing artifact. A later analysis calculated a clonal expansion index for each public chain from normalized within-repertoire ranks of inferred template counts. In a later analysis, generation probabilities were computed using a VDJ recombination model fitted to out-of-frame rearrangements, and the results were checked against IGoR. Hypergeometric tests were used in a later analysis to score TCR-TCR, TCR-HLA and TCR-CMV co-occurrence, with a repertoire-size bias correction applied to the TCR pairs. To estimate false discovery rates, a later analysis permuted the HLA or CMV assignments 20 times. In a later analysis, co-occurring TCRs were grouped using DBSCAN, with TCRdist sequence similarity added in when clustering inside HLA-allele-positive subsets. Repertoires with fewer than 30,000 or more than 120,000 public chains, plus five repertoires with anomalous nucleotide sharing, were excluded from co-occurrence clustering. In its TCRdb copy, this immuneACCESS table keeps in-frame sequences only and misses some clones. Where compared with another copy, unresolved V genes explain less than half of these, and the others have no known cause. V and J calls plus clone size are reproduced from that table; the DNA served to infer D and trimming. The sample has about 150,000 clones on record, around 74% of them singletons. The ten largest clones represent about 1.3% of the sample.

The CDR3 has 13 amino acids, counting the end cysteine and phenylalanine. The retained sequence is limited to the CDR3, 39 bases, with the frame set at the first base. V and J lose 7 bases and 4 bases, and a span of 10 bases separates them. The germline V gene gives CDR1 as MDHEN and CDR2 as SYDVKM. Worth noting for this clone: Its binding antigen is unknown. There are no base qualities to consult, and no much larger clone falls within one base.

The cohort was made up of several hundred healthy bone marrow donors. All cohort members were sampled while nominally healthy, although unrecorded immune exposures were likely present. The donor tested CMV seronegative, placing the donor among the 300 to 400 seronegative members of the cohort. Each donor provided a peripheral blood sample, and peripheral blood mononuclear cells were used for TCR beta sequencing. The Qiagen DNeasy Blood Extraction Kit was used to extract genomic DNA from the blood cell samples. This sequence uses TRBV28 and TRBJ2-2, with an unclear D gene assignment. This TCR derives from a man aged 18 to 29 in good health and CMV-seronegative. What was sequenced was PBMCs. The CDR3 region: CASTRVVTGELFF. The DNA reads TGTGCCAGCACGCGTGTAGTCACCGGGGAGCTGTTTTTT. The full variable domain, with segments outside the CDR3 supplied by the reference TRBV28 and TRBJ2-2 proteins, appears as DVKVTQSSRYLVKRTGEKVFLECVQDMDHENMFWYRQDPGLGLRLIYFSYDVKMKEKGDIPEGYSVSREKKERFSLILESASTNQTSMYLCASTRVVTGELFFGEGSRLTVL.